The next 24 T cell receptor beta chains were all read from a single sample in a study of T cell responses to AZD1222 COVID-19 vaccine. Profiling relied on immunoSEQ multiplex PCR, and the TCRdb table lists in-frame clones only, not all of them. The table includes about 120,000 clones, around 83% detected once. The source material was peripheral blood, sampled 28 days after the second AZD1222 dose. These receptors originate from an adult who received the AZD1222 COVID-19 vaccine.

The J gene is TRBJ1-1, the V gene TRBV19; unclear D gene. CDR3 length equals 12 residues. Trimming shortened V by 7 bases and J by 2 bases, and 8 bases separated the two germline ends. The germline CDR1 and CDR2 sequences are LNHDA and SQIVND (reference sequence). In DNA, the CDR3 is TGTGCCAGTACTGCGGGTAACACTGAAGCTTTCTTT. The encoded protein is CASTAGNTEAFF.

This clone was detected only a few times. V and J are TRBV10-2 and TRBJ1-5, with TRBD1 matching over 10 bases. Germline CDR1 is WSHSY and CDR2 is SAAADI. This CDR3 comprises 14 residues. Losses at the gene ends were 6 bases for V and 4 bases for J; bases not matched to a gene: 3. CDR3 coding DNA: TGCGCCAGCAGGAAGGGACAGGGGAATCAGCCCCAGCATTTT. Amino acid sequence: CASRKGQGNQPQHF.

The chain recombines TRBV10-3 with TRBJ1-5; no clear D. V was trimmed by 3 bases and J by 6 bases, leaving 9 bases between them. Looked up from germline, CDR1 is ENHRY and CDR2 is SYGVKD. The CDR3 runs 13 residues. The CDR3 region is CAISDGVGQPQHF. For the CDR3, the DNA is TGTGCCATCAGTGACGGGGTGGGTCAGCCCCAGCATTTT.

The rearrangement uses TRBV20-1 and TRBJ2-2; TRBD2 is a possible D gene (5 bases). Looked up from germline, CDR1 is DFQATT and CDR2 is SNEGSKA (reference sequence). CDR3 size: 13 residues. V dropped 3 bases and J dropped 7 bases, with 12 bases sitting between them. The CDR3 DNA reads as TGCAGTGCTAGTCGGGAATCGAGCGGGGAGCTGTTTTTT. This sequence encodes CSASRESSGELFF.

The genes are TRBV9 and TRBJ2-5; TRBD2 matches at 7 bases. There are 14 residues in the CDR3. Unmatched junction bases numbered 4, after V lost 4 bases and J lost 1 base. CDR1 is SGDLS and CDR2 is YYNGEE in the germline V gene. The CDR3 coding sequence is TGTGCCAGCAGCTATGGGACTACCCAAGAGACCCAGTACTTC. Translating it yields CASSYGTTQETQYF.

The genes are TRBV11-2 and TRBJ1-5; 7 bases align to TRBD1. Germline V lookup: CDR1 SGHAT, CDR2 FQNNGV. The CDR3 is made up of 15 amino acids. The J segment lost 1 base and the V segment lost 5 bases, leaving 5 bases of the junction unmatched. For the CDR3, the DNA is TGTGCCAGCAGCCAAACAGGGGACAGCAATCAGCCCCAGCATTTT. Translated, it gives CASSQTGDSNQPQHF. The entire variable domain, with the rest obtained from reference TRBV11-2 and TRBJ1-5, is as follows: EAGVAQSPRYKIIEKRQSVAFWCNPISGHATLYWYQQILGQGPKLLIQFQNNGVVDDSQLPKDRFSAERLKGVDSTLKIQPAKLEDSAVYLCASSQTGDSNQPQHFGDGTRLSIL.

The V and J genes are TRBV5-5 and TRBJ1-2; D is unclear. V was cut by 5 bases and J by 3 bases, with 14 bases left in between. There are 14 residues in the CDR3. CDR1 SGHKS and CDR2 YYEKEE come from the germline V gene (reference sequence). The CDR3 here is CASRSASGDYGYTF. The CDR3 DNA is TGTGCCAGCAGATCGGCCAGCGGGGACTATGGCTACACCTTC.

For the CDR3, the DNA is TGCGCCAGCAGCTTGGGGGACAGGGGCAATGAGCAGTTCTTC. Protein: CASSLGDRGNEQFF. This rearrangement joins TRBV5-1 to TRBJ2-1; TRBD1 aligns across 10 bases. Germline trimming cut 0 bases from V and 6 bases from J; bases unmatched to any gene: 0. Germline CDR1 is SGHRS and CDR2 is YFSETQ. The CDR3 is made up of 14 amino acids.

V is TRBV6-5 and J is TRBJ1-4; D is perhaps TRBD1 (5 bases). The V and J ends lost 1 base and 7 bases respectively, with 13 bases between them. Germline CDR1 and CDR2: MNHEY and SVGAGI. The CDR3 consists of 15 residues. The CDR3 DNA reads TGTGCCAGCAGTTACTTCAGCAGGGAGGGTGAAAAACTGTTTTTT. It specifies CASSYFSREGEKLFF.

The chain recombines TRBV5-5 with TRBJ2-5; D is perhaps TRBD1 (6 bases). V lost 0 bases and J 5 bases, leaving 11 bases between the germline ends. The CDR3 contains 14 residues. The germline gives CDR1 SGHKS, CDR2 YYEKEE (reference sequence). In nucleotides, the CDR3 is TGTGCCAGCAGCTTGGATTGGGGGCGCGAGACCCAGTACTTC. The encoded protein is CASSLDWGRETQYF.

CDR3 amino acids: CASSVDRGRDGYTF. The DNA of the CDR3 is TGTGCCAGCAGCGTAGACCGGGGGCGAGACGGCTACACCTTC. The chain has TRBV9 and TRBJ1-2; weak D call: TRBD1 (6 bases). Germline assignment: CDR1 SGDLS and CDR2 YYNGEE. CDR3 length: 14 amino acids. Deletions cut 0 bases from V and 8 bases from J, with 14 bases between.

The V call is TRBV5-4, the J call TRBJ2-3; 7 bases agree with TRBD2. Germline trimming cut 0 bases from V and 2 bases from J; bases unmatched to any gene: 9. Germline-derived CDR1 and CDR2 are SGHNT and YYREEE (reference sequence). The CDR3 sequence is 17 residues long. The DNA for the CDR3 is TGTGCCAGCAGCTTGGTCCTGCGGGGGTTCTCCACAGATACGCAGTATTTT. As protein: CASSLVLRGFSTDTQYF.

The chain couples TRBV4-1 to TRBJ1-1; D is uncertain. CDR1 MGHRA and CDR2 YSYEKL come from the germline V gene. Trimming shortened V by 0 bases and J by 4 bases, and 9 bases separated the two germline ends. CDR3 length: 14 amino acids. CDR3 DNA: TGCGCCAGCAGCCAAGATGAGGGCCGCACTGAAGCTTTCTTT. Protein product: CASSQDEGRTEAFF.

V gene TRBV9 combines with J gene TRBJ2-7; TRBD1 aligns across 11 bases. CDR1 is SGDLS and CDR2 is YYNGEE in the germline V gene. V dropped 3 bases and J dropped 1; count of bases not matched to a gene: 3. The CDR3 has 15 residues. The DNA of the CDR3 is TGTGCCAGCAGCGCCGGACAGGGGGCTTCCTACGAGCAGTACTTC. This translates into CASSAGQGASYEQYF.

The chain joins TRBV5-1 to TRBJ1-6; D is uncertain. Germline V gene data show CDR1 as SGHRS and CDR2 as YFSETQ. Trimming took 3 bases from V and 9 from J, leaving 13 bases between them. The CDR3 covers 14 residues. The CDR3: CASSSDGNSSPLHF. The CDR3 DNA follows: TGCGCCAGCAGCTCTGACGGGAACAGTTCACCCCTCCACTTT. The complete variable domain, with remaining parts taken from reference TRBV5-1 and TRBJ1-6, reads KAGVTQTPRYLIKTRGQQVTLSCSPISGHRSVSWYQQTPGQGLQFLFEYFSETQRNKGNFPGRFSGRQFSNSRSEMNVSTLELGDSALYLCASSSDGNSSPLHFGNGTRLTVT.

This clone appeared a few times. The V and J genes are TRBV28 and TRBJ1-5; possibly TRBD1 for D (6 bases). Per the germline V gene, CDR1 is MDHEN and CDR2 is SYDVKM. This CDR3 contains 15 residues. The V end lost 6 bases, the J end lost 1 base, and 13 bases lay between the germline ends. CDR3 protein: CASRPTGISNQPQHF. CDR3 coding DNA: TGTGCCAGCAGACCGACAGGCATAAGCAATCAGCCCCAGCATTTT.

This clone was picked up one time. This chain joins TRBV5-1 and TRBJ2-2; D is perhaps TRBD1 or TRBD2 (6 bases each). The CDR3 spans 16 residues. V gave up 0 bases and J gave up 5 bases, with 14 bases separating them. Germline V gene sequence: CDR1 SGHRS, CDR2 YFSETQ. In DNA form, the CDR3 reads TGCGCCAGCAGCTTGGCCGTAACAGGGAGGACCGGGGAGCTGTTTTTT. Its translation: CASSLAVTGRTGELFF. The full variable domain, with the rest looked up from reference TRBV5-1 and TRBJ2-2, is KAGVTQTPRYLIKTRGQQVTLSCSPISGHRSVSWYQQTPGQGLQFLFEYFSETQRNKGNFPGRFSGRQFSNSRSEMNVSTLELGDSALYLCASSLAVTGRTGELFFGEGSRLTVL.

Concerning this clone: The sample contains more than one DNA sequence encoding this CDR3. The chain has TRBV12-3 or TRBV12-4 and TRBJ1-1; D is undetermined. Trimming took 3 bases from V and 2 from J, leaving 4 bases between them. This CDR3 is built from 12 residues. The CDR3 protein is CASSLGNTEAFF. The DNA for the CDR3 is TGTGCCAGCAGTTTGGGCAACACTGAAGCTTTCTTT.

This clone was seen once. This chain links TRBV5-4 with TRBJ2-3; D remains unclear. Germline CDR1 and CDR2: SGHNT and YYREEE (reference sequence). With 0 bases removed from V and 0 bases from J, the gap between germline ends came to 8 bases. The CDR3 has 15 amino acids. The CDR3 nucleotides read TGTGCCAGCAGCTTGGGACCGCCTAGCACAGATACGCAGTATTTT. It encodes CASSLGPPSTDTQYF.

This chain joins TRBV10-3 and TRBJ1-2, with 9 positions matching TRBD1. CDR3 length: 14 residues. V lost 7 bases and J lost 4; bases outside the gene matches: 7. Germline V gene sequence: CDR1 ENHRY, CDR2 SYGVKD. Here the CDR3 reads CAIKGETGGYGYTF. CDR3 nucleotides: TGTGCCATCAAAGGGGAGACAGGGGGCTATGGCTACACCTTC.

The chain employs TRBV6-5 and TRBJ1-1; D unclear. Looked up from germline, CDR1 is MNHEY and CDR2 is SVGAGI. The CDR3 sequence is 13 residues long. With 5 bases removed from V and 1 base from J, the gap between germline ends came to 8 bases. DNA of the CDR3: TGTGCCAGCAGTCGCCGACAGAACACTGAAGCTTTCTTT. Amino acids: CASSRRQNTEAFF.

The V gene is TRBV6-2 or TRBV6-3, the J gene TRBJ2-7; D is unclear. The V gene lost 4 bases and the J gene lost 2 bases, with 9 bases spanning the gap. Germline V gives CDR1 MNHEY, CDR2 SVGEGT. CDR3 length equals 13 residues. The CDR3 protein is CASSFSQPYEQYF. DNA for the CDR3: TGTGCCAGCAGTTTTTCCCAGCCCTACGAGCAGTACTTC.

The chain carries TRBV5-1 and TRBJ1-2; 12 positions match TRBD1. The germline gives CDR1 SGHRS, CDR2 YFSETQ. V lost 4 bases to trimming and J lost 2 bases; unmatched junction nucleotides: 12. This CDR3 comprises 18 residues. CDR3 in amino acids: CASSPGQGAARLNYGYTF. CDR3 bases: TGCGCCAGCAGCCCGGGACAGGGGGCCGCTCGACTAAACTATGGCTACACCTTC.

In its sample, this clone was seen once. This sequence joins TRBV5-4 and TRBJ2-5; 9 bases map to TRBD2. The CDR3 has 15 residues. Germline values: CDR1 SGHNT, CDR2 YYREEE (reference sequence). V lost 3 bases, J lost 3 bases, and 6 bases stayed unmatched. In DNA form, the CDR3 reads TGTGCCAGCAGCTCCCCCGCTAGCGGGGAAGAGACCCAGTACTTC. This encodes CASSSPASGEETQYF. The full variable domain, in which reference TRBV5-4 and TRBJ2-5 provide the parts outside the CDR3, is ETGVTQSPTHLIKTRGQQVTLRCSSQSGHNTVSWYQQALGQGPQFIFQYYREEENGRGNFPPRFSGLQFPNYSSELNVNALELDDSALYLCASSSPASGEETQYFGPGTRLLVL.